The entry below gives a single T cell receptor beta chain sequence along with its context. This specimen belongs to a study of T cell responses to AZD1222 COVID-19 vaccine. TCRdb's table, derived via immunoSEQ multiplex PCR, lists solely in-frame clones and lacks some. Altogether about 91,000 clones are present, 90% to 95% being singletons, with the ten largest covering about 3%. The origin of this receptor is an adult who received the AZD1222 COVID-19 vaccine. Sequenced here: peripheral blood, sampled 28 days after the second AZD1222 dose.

The CDR3 sequence: CASTAGIHYGYTF. The CDR3, as DNA: TGTGCCAGTACCGCAGGGATTCACTATGGCTACACCTTC. The chain links TRBV19 to TRBJ1-2, with D possibly being TRBD1 (5 bases). Trimming shortened V by 7 bases and J by 3 bases, and 12 bases separated the two germline ends. The germline V gene encodes CDR1 LNHDA and CDR2 SQIVND (reference sequence). The CDR3 has 13 residues.